The clone carrying this TCR beta chain turned up a few times. Its antigen is as yet unknown. All patients relapsed after autologous stem cell transplantation, and brentuximab vedotin exposure varied. The study recorded best responses of complete response, partial response or progressive disease. The data derive from a study of PD-1 blockade in classical Hodgkin lymphoma. Germline-derived CDR1 and CDR2 are SEHNR and FQNEAQ (reference sequence). V gave up 7 bases and J gave up 0 bases, with 12 bases separating them. CDR3 length equals 14 residues. Whole-study findings and limits: At C4D1, TCR diversity had climbed significantly for CD4+ cells, though not for CD8+ cells.

Method: immunoSEQ multiplex PCR; TCRdb's copy keeps in-frame clones and lacks some. The sample contains 40,000 to 45,000 clones, roughly 73% of which appear only once. This TCR was recovered from a human donor with classical Hodgkin lymphoma. The material was peripheral blood mononuclear cells (PBMCs), obtained at baseline. The gene calls are TRBV7-9 and TRBJ1-2; D may be TRBD1 (6 bases). CDR3 loop: CASTQDSPNYGYTF. The CDR3 DNA reads TGTGCCAGCACCCAGGACAGCCCTAACTATGGCTACACCTTC.